The 12 T cell receptor beta chains reported below all come from one sample, sequenced in a study of blood T cell repertoires in COVID-19 (dated by TCRdb to 2020 to 2021). The library was generated by the immunoSEQ multiplex PCR assay. Held by TCRdb, this immuneACCESS table contains in-frame sequences only and omits some clones. Under half of the omission traces to an unresolved V gene where checked; the cause of the rest is unknown. This sample comprises 130,000 to 150,000 clones, 65% to 85% of them detected only once. The top ten clonotypes cover over 8.5% of the sample. Material: peripheral blood. These receptors all stem from a man aged 45 to 65 with active or convalescent COVID-19.

This chain links TRBV5-6 with TRBJ2-3, with TRBD2 as a possible D gene (7 bases). This CDR3 is 16 amino acids long. Germline CDR1 reads SGHDT; CDR2 reads YYEEEE. V lost 2 bases to trimming and J lost 4 bases, with 17 bases between them. The DNA for the CDR3 is TGTGCCAGCAGCTTCGGCCCAGGGGCGGGGGCAGATACGCAGTATTTT. It codes for CASSFGPGAGADTQYF.

The chain joins TRBV4-1 to TRBJ1-2; D remains unclear. Per the germline V gene, CDR1 is MGHRA and CDR2 is YSYEKL. The CDR3 is 15 residues long. V lost 0 bases and J lost 4, with 12 bases in between. CDR3 sequence: CASSQEAGRAYGYTF. CDR3 coding DNA: TGCGCCAGCAGCCAAGAAGCCGGGCGGGCCTATGGCTACACCTTC.

To note about this clone: In the same sample, other DNA sequences code for this CDR3. The genes are TRBV27 and TRBJ1-2; D is uncertain. Germline values: CDR1 MNHEY, CDR2 SMNVEV (reference sequence). V dropped 0 bases and J dropped 5 bases, with 10 bases sitting between them. There are 14 residues in the CDR3. CDR3 sequence reads: CASSLSRTVYGYTF. The CDR3 DNA reads as TGTGCCAGCAGTTTATCCCGGACTGTTTATGGCTACACCTTC.

This rearrangement joins TRBV29-1 to TRBJ2-5; TRBD1 matches at 8 bases. CDR1 is SQVTM, CDR2 ANQGSEA, per germline. The CDR3 spans 17 residues. Trimming took 3 bases from V and 4 from J; bases not matched to a gene: 16. CDR3 sequence reads: CSVESEVRDRRGETQYF. The DNA for the CDR3 is TGCAGCGTTGAGAGCGAAGTCCGGGACAGGAGGGGAGAGACCCAGTACTTC.

V and J are TRBV28 and TRBJ1-2, with 8 bases lining up with TRBD1. This CDR3 spans 15 amino acids. Unmatched junction bases numbered 11, after V lost 7 bases and J lost 4 bases. Looked up from germline, CDR1 is MDHEN and CDR2 is SYDVKM. This chain's CDR3 is CASKTGTGETYGYTF. In DNA form, the CDR3 reads TGTGCCAGCAAAACCGGGACAGGAGAAACCTATGGCTACACCTTC.

V is TRBV6-5 and J is TRBJ2-7; 10 bases align to TRBD2. V was pared by 3 bases and J by 5 bases, with 4 bases of the junction left unmatched. Germline V gene lookup returns CDR1 MNHEY and CDR2 SVGAGI. The CDR3 extends over 14 amino acids. In DNA form, the CDR3 reads TGTGCCAGCAGTTATAGCGGGAGGCGGGACGAGCAGTACTTC. Translation: CASSYSGRRDEQYF.

This chain connects TRBV24-1 to TRBJ2-1; 10 nucleotides agree with TRBD1. The CDR3 is 16 amino acids. The germline CDR1 and CDR2 sequences are KGHDR and SFDVKD. V shed 3 bases, J shed 2 bases, and the junction held 3 bases outside the gene matches. DNA for the CDR3: TGTGCCACCAGTGATCAGGACAGGGGGACCTACAATGAGCAGTTCTTC. Translating gives CATSDQDRGTYNEQFF.

The gene calls are TRBV13 and TRBJ1-1, with D perhaps matching TRBD1 (6 bases). Germline assignment: CDR1 PRHDT and CDR2 FYEKMQ (reference sequence). Trimming took off 3 bases at V and 9 bases at J, with 17 bases between the two ends. The CDR3 runs to 14 residues. This CDR3 reads CASSFNRDRRKAFF. Written as DNA, the CDR3 is TGTGCCAGCAGCTTTAACAGGGATCGGAGGAAAGCTTTCTTT.

This clone was counted between two and nine times. The chain carries TRBV11-2 and TRBJ1-1; a weak D match, TRBD1 (5 bases). V gave up 3 bases and J gave up 5 bases, with 13 bases separating them. This CDR3 is built from 14 residues. CDR1 SGHAT and CDR2 FQNNGV come from the germline V gene. The CDR3 DNA reads as TGTGCCAGCAGCTTCGACAGTCTGGGAACTGAAGCTTTCTTT. Translating it yields CASSFDSLGTEAFF.

The J gene is TRBJ1-4, the V gene TRBV18, with TRBD1 matching 8 bases. This CDR3 has 15 residues. Trimming cost V 1 base and J 8 bases; bases outside gene matches: 6. CDR1 is KGHSH, CDR2 LQKENI, per germline. CDR3 nucleotide sequence: TGTGCCAGCTCACCACTTGGGACAGGAGGGGAAAAACTGTTTTTT. Its protein is CASSPLGTGGEKLFF.

The chain recombines TRBV28 with TRBJ1-1; TRBD1 might be the D (6 bases). Germline CDR1 reads MDHEN; CDR2 reads SYDVKM. This CDR3 is built from 14 residues. Trimming removed 1 base from V and 3 bases from J, with 9 bases in between. CDR3 sequence: CASSLLGADTEAFF. The DNA of the CDR3 is TGTGCCAGCAGTTTATTGGGGGCGGACACTGAAGCTTTCTTT.

The chain is built from TRBV7-9 and TRBJ2-7, with 10 bases matching TRBD1. V trimming: 5 bases; J trimming: 5 bases; junction bases outside the gene matches: 9. Germline V lookup: CDR1 SEHNR, CDR2 FQNEAQ (reference sequence). The CDR3 is 15 amino acids. CDR3 nucleotides: TGTGCCAGCAGCGAAACCGGGACAGGGGAGGACGAGCAGTACTTC. Its translation: CASSETGTGEDEQYF.